The 2 T cell receptor beta chains given below trace back to one sample, sequenced in a study of cytomegalovirus exposure and HLA in healthy donors (dated by TCRdb to about 2017). Libraries were constructed by the immunoSEQ multiplex PCR assay. Entries here come from immuneACCESS through TCRdb and include only in-frame sequences with V and J called. Some clones fail to appear in such tables; in the studies checked, an unresolved V gene covers under half of the shortfall, and the cause of the remainder is unknown. The table for this sample lists 200,000 to 250,000 clones; roughly 80% of them were counted only once. 4.5% to 7% of the sample belongs to the ten largest clones. Sequenced input: PBMCs. The origin of the receptors is a woman younger than 35 in good health and CMV-seronegative.

This clone was seen a single time. The chain recombines TRBV19 with TRBJ2-3, with 10 positions matching TRBD2. The CDR3 is made up of 15 amino acids. V lost 5 bases and J lost 2; bases outside the gene matches: 4. Germline loops: CDR1 LNHDA, CDR2 SQIVND (reference sequence). CDR3 residues: CASSALAGTTDTQYF. CDR3 nucleotides: TGTGCCAGTAGTGCACTAGCGGGAACCACAGATACGCAGTATTTT.

This rearrangement joins TRBV27 to TRBJ1-2; 10 positions match TRBD1. Trimming at V came to 5 bases and at J to 7 bases, leaving 16 bases not matched to a gene. The CDR3 is made up of 17 amino acids. CDR1 MNHEY and CDR2 SMNVEV come from the germline V gene (reference sequence). CDR3 residues: CASSALTPRTGGTGYTF. The DNA of the CDR3 is TGTGCCAGCAGTGCCCTCACGCCCCGGACAGGGGGTACTGGCTACACCTTC.